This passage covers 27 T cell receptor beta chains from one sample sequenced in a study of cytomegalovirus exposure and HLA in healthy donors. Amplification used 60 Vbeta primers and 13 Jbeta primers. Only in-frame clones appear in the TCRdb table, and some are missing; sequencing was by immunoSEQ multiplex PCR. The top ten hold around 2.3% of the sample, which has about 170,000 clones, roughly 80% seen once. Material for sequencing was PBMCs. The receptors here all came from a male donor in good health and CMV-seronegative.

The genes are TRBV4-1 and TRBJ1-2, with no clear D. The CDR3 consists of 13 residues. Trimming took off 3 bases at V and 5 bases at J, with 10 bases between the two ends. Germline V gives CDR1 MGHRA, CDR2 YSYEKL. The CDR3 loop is CASSHGRGYGYTF. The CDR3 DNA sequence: TGCGCCAGCAGCCACGGGCGGGGATATGGCTACACCTTC.

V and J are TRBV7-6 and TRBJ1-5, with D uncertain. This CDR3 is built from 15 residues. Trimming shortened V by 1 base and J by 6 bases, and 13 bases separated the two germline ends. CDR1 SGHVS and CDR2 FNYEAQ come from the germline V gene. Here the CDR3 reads CASSLGRGWIQPQHF. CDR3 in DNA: TGTGCCAGCAGCTTAGGTCGAGGGTGGATTCAGCCCCAGCATTTT.

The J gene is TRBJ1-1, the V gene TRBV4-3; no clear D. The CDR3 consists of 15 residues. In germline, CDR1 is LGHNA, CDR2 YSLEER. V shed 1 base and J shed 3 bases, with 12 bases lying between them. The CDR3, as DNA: TGCGCCAGCAGCCAAGGGCCCAACAAGTACACTGAAGCTTTCTTT. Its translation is CASSQGPNKYTEAFF.

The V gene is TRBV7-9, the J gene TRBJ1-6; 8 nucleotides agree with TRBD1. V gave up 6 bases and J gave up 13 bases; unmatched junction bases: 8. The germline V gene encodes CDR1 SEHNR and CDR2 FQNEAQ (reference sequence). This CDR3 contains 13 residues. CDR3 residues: CASRRTGNFPLHF. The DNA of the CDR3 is TGTGCCAGCAGACGGACAGGGAATTTCCCCCTCCACTTT.

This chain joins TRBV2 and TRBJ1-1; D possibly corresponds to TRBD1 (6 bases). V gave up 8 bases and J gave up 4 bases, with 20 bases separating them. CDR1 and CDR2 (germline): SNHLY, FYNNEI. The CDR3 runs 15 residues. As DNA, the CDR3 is TGTGCCAGCGGGGGGGGGCAGGATTTTGGCACTGAAGCTTTCTTT. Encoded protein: CASGGGQDFGTEAFF. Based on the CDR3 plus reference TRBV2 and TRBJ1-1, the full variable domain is EPEVTQTPSHQVTQMGQEVILRCVPISNHLYFYWYRQILGQKVEFLVSFYNNEISEKSEIFDDQFSVERPDGSNFTLKIRSTKLEDSAMYFCASGGGQDFGTEAFFGQGTRLTVV.

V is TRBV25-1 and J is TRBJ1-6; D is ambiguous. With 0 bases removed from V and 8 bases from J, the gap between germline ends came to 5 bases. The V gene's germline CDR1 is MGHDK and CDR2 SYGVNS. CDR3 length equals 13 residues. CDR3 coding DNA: TGTGCCAGCAGTGAATACCGGGATTCACCCCTCCACTTT. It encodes CASSEYRDSPLHF. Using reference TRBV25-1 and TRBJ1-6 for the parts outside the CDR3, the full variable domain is EADIYQTPRYLVIGTGKKITLECSQTMGHDKMYWYQQDPGMELHLIHYSYGVNSTEKGDLSSESTVSRIRTEHFPLTLESARPSHTSQYLCASSEYRDSPLHFGNGTRLTVT.

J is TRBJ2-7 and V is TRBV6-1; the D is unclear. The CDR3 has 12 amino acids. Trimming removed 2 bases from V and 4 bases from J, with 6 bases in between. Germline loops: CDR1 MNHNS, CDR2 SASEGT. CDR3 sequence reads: CASSEIRYEQYF. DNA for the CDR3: TGTGCCAGCAGTGAAATTCGGTACGAGCAGTACTTC.

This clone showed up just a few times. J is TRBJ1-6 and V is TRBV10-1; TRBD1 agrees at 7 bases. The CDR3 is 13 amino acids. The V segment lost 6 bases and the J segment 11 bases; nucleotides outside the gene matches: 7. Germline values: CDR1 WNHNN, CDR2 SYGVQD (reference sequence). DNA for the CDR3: TGCGCCAGCAGCCGCGGGACAGCCGCACCCCTCCACTTT. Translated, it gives CASSRGTAAPLHF.

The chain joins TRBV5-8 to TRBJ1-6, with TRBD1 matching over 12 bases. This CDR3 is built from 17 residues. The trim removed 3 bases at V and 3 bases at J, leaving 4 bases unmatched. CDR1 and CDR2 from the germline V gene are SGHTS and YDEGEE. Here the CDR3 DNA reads TGTGCCAGCAGCTCCGGGACAGGGGGCATCTATAATTCACCCCTCCACTTT. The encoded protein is CASSSGTGGIYNSPLHF. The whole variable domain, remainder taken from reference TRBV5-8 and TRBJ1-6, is EAGVTQSPTHLIKTRGQQATLRCSPISGHTSVYWYQQALGLGLQFLLWYDEGEERNRGNFPPRFSGRQFPNYSSELNVNALELEDSALYLCASSSGTGGIYNSPLHFGNGTRLTVT.

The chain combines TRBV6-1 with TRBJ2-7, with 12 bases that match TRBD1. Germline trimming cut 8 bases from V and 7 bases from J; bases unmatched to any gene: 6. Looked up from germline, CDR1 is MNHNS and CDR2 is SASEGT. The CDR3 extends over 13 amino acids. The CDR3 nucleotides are TGTGCCAGCCCTCGGGACAGGGGGCAAGAGCAGTACTTC. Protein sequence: CASPRDRGQEQYF.

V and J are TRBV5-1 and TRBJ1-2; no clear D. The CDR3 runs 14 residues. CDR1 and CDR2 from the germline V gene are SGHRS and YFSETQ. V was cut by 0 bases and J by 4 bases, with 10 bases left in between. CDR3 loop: CASSLAKASYGYTF. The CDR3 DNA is TGCGCCAGCAGCTTGGCCAAAGCTTCCTATGGCTACACCTTC.

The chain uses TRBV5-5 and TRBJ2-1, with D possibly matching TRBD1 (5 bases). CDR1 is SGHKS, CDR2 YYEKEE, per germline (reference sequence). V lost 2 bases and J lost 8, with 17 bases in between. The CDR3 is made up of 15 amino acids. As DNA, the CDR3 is TGTGCCAGCAGCTTAGGGGTGTCCGGGTTCGATGAGCAGTTCTTC. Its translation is CASSLGVSGFDEQFF.

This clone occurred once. CDR3 protein: CASQGQSRSGYGYTF. CDR3 DNA sequence: TGTGCCAGCCAGGGACAATCGAGATCAGGCTATGGCTACACCTTC. The gene calls are TRBV6-6 and TRBJ1-2, with a weak D call TRBD1 (6 bases). Germline V gene sequence: CDR1 MNHNY, CDR2 SVGAGI (reference sequence). The CDR3 length is 15 residues. Trimming shortened V by 8 bases and J by 4 bases, and 20 bases separated the two germline ends.

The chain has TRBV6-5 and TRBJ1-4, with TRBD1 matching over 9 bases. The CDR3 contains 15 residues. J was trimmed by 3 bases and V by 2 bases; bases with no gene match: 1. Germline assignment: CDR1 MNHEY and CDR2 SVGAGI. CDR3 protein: CASSYRDRANEKLFF. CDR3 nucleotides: TGTGCCAGCAGTTACCGGGACAGGGCTAATGAAAAACTGTTTTTT.

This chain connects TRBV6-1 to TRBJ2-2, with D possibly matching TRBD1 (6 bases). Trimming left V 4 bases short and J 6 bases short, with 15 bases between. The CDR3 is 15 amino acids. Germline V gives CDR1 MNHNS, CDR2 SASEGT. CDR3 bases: TGTGCCAGCAGTGTGACACAGGGTGGGTCCGGGGAGCTGTTTTTT. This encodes CASSVTQGGSGELFF.

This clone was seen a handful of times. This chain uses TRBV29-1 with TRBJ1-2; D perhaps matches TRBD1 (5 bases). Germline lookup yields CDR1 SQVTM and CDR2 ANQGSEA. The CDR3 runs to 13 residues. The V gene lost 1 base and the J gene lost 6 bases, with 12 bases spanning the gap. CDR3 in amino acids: CSVEGPRVDGYTF. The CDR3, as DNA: TGCAGCGTTGAAGGCCCCAGGGTAGATGGCTACACCTTC.

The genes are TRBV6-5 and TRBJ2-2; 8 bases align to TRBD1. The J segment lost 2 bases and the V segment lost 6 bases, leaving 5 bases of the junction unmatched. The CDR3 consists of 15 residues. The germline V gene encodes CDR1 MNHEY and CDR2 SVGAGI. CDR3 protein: CASRWTGSNTGELFF. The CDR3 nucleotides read TGTGCCAGCAGGTGGACAGGGTCAAACACCGGGGAGCTGTTTTTT.

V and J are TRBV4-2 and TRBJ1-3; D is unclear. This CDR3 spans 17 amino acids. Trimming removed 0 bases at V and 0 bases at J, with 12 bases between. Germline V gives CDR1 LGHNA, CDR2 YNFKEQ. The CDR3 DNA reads TGTGCCAGCAGCCAAGAAATCGGCGGGAGCTCTGGAAACACCATATATTTT. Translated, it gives CASSQEIGGSSGNTIYF.

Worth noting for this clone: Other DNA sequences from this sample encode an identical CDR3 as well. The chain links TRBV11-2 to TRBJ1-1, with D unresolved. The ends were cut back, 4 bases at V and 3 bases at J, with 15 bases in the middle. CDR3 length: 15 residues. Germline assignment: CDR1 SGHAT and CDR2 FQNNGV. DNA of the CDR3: TGTGCCAGCAGCTCCCGCTACACGGGGTACACTGAAGCTTTCTTT. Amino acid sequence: CASSSRYTGYTEAFF.

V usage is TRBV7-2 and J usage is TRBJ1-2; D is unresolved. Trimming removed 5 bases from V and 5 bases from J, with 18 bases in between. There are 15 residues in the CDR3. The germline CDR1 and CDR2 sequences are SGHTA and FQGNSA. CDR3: CASSPSPSRWYGYTF. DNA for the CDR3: TGTGCCAGCAGCCCTAGTCCCTCTCGGTGGTATGGCTACACCTTC.

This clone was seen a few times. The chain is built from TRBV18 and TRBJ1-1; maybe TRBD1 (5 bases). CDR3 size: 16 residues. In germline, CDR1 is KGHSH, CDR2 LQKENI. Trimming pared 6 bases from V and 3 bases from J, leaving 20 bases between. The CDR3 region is CASSPIGGSLDTEAFF. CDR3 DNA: TGTGCCAGCTCCCCCATCGGGGGGAGTCTGGACACTGAAGCTTTCTTT. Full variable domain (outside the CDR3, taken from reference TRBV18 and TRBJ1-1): NAGVMQNPRHLVRRRGQEARLRCSPMKGHSHVYWYRQLPEEGLKFMVYLQKENIIDESGMPKERFSAEFPKEGPSILRIQQVVRGDSAAYFCASSPIGGSLDTEAFFGQGTRLTVV.

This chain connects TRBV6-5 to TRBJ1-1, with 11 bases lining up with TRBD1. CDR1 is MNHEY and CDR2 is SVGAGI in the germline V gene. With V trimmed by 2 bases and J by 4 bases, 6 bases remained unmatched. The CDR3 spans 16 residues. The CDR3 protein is CASSYTGQGAGTEAFF. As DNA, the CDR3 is TGTGCCAGCAGTTACACTGGACAGGGGGCAGGCACTGAAGCTTTCTTT.

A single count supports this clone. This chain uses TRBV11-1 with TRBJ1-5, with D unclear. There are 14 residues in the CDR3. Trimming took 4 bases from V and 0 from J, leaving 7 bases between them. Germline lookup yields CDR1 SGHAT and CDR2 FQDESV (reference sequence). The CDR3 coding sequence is TGTGCCAGCAGCTCTACTGGTAGCAATCAGCCCCAGCATTTT. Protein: CASSSTGSNQPQHF.

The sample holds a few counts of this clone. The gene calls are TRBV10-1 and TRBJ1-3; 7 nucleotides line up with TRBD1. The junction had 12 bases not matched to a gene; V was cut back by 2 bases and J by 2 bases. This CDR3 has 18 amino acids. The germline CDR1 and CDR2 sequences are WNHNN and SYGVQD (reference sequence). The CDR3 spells CASSELGAGGLAGNTIYF. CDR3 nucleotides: TGCGCCAGCAGTGAGCTCGGGGCAGGGGGGTTGGCTGGAAACACCATATATTTT.

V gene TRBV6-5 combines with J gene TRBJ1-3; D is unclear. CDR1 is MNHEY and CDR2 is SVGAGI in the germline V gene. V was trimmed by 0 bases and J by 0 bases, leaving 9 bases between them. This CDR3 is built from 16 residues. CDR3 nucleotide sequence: TGTGCCAGCAGTTACTCGGTCGGGAGCTCTGGAAACACCATATATTTT. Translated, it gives CASSYSVGSSGNTIYF.

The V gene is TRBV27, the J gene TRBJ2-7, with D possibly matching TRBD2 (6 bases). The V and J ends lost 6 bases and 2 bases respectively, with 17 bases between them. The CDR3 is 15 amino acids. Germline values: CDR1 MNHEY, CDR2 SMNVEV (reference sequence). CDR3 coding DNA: TGTGCCAGCAGGGGGCTGGGACTTTTTACCTACGAGCAGTACTTC. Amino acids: CASRGLGLFTYEQYF.

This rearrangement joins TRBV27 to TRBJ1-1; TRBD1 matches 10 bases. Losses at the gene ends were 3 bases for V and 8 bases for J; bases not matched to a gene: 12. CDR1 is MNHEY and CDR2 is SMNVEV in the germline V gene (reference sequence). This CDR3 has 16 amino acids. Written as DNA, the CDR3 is TGTGCCAGCAGTTTCCGGCAGACAGGGGGCAAGGGGGAAGCTTTCTTT. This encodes CASSFRQTGGKGEAFF.